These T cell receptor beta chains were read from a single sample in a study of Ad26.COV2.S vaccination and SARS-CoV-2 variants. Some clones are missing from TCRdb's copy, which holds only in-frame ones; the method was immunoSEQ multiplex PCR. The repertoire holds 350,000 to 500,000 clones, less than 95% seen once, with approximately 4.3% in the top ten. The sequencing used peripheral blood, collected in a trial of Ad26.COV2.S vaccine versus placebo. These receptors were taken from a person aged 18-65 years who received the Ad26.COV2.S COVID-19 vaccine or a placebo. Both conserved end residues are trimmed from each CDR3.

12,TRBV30,AWDQDRTNTEAF
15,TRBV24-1,ATSDLEGGYSTDTQY
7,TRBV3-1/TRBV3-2,ANQETQY
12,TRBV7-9,ASSFDRVGDIQY
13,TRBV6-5,ASSSTGGGTDTQY
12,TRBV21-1,ASSKARGDYGYT
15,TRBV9,ASSLSQGGSWVDTQY
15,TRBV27,ASSSLRTGLVTGELF
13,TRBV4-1,ASSQEGYSNQPQH
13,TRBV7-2,ASSLVYDLPDTQY
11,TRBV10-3,AISEGGGTEAF
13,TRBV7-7,ASSLVAGGTGELF
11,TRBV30,AWEEGDSSEAF
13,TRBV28,ASSLGSGRTDTQY
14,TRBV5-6,ASSLEAGGETDTQY
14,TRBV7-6,ASSLGVRTGAYEQY
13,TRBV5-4,ASSPTLASFYEQY
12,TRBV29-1,SVIFRGPQETQY
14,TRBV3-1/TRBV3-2,ASSPRRGATGTEAF
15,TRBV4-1,ASSQQIWTGTLYGYT
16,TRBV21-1,ASSKSGASGKSYNEQF
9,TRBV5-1,ASSLAGEQY
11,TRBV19,ASSMQGNTEAF
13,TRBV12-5,ASASIQRGSYEQY
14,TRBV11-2,ASSFHLAGDDNEQY
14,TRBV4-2,ASSQEGLADTDTQY
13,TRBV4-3,ASSLGTGGADTQY
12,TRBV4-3,ASSQVSSVYGYT
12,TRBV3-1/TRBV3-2,ASSQGLETYEQY
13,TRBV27,ASSFVRELWSEQF
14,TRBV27,ASSLFGSGVGQPQH
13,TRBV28,ASIRGSNLPYEQY
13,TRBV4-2,ASSQSTSLNTEAF
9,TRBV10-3,AISGGGELF
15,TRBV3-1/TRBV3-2,ASSQGPSGRRGNEQF
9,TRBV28,ATTLNTEAF
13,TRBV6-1,ASSEIVFPQNEQY
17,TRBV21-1,ASIIWDRKMRATNEKLF
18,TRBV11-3,ASSLDGSGTAQIMNTEAF
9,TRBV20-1,SARLAAEQF
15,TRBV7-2,ASSLVAGGVGTDTQY
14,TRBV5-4,ASSSPGPRGHYEQY
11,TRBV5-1,ASSPQGDYGYT
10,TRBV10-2,ASGWTGYEQF
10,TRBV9,ASSPPDNEQF
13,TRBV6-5,ASSSALGGNQPQH
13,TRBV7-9,ASRPRLAGVHEQF
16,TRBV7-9,ASSSPSVSEKHRETQY